What follows are 14 T cell receptor beta chains derived from one specimen sequenced in a study of T cells in Graves' hyperthyroidism and ophthalmopathy. Amplified TCR beta CDR3 regions derived from RNA transcripts. The study used the HTBI primer set for a first-round RT-PCR of the TCR CDR3. TCRdb independently ran MiXCR on the multiplex PCR reads; one entry per CDR3 protein. This repertoire shows approximately 690,000 distinct CDR3 sequences, less than 25% found once; its top ten account for 34%. Input material: blood. The receptors originated from a young man with Graves' ophthalmopathy.

This chain uses TRBV6-1 with TRBJ2-5; D is ambiguous. The V gene's germline CDR1 is MNHNS and CDR2 SASEGT. The length of the CDR3 is 13 residues. Trimming removed 3 bases from V and 3 bases from J, with 8 bases in between. CDR3 bases: TGTGCCAGCAGTGAGGGTCTGGAAGAGACCCAGTACTTC. The encoded protein is CASSEGLEETQYF.

This clonotype was observed a few times. This chain joins TRBV10-3 and TRBJ1-5, with TRBD1 matching over 10 bases. CDR1 and CDR2 from the germline V gene are ENHRY and SYGVKD. V shed 9 bases and J 2 bases; nucleotides not matched to a gene: 7. The CDR3 is 15 residues long. CDR3 sequence (DNA): TGTGCCATTGGGGACAGGGGCGGAGGCAATCAGCCCCAGCATTTT. As protein: CAIGDRGGGNQPQHF.

The chain links TRBV6-5 to TRBJ1-1; D may be TRBD1 (6 bases). Trimming took off 2 bases at V and 6 bases at J, with 16 bases between the two ends. Looked up from germline, CDR1 is MNHEY and CDR2 is SVGAGI. The CDR3 is 15 residues long. The CDR3 loop reads CASSYRQDLGSEAFF. CDR3 nucleotide sequence: TGTGCCAGCAGTTACCGACAGGACCTAGGTTCTGAAGCTTTCTTT.

Many counts were recorded for this clonotype. The chain couples TRBV2 to TRBJ1-2, with D maybe TRBD1 (5 bases). The CDR3 is 14 amino acids. The V end was cut by 1 base, the J end by 4 bases, with 10 bases between. Germline CDR1 and CDR2: SNHLY and FYNNEI. CDR3 amino acids: CASSEGQGVYGYTF. Written as DNA, the CDR3 is TGTGCCAGCAGTGAAGGGCAGGGCGTCTATGGCTACACCTTC.

This clonotype has a handful of counts. The rearrangement links TRBV6-6 to TRBJ2-7, with a tentative D call TRBD1 (5 bases). The germline V and J ends were trimmed by 2 bases and 4 bases, with 12 bases remaining between them. The CDR3 totals 14 residues. Germline lookup yields CDR1 MNHNY and CDR2 SVGAGI (reference sequence). The CDR3 is CASSYDRGIYEQYF. The CDR3 region has the DNA TGTGCCAGCAGTTACGACAGAGGTATATACGAGCAGTACTTC.

This clonotype has a handful of counts. The chain links TRBV28 to TRBJ2-2; no reliable D call. Looked up from germline, CDR1 is MDHEN and CDR2 is SYDVKM. The CDR3 spans 13 residues. Trimming left V 6 bases short and J 3 bases short, with 8 bases between. CDR3 coding DNA: TGTGCCAGCAGGGATGGGGACACCGGGGAGCTGTTTTTT. It codes for CASRDGDTGELFF. The full variable domain, completed using reference TRBV28 and TRBJ2-2, is DVKVTQSSRYLVKRTGEKVFLECVQDMDHENMFWYRQDPGLGLRLIYFSYDVKMKEKGDIPEGYSVSREKKERFSLILESASTNQTSMYLCASRDGDTGELFFGEGSRLTVL.

In its sample, this clonotype was seen a few times. The genes are TRBV11-2 and TRBJ2-1; 9 bases are a match to TRBD2. Looked up from germline, CDR1 is SGHAT and CDR2 is FQNNGV. This CDR3 contains 16 residues. Trimming cost V 6 bases and J 6 bases; bases outside gene matches: 12. CDR3 sequence reads: CASRPLNSGRGNEQFF. In DNA, the CDR3 is TGTGCCAGCAGACCTTTAAATAGCGGGAGAGGCAATGAGCAGTTCTTC.

This clonotype came up a few times. This chain links TRBV27 with TRBJ1-5; TRBD1 agrees at 7 bases. After removal of 6 bases from V and 4 bases from J, the junction contained 6 bases not matched to a gene. The CDR3 covers 14 residues. Germline V gives CDR1 MNHEY, CDR2 SMNVEV (reference sequence). As DNA, the CDR3 is TGTGCCAGCAGGGGGACAGCCTTAAATCAGCCCCAGCATTTT. Translation gives CASRGTALNQPQHF.

In its sample, this clonotype was seen many times. The V call is TRBV18, the J call TRBJ2-7, with 12 bases lining up with TRBD1. This CDR3 has 14 residues. After removal of 6 bases from V and 9 bases from J, the junction contained 9 bases not matched to a gene. Germline CDR1 reads KGHSH; CDR2 reads LQKENI. The CDR3 here is CASSGGTGGFGQYF. CDR3 DNA sequence: TGTGCCAGCTCTGGCGGGACAGGGGGCTTTGGGCAGTACTTC.

The chain links TRBV20-1 to TRBJ2-1, with 7 bases matching TRBD2. CDR3 length: 14 residues. The germline V gene has CDR1 DFQATT and CDR2 SNEGSKA (reference sequence). Trimming took 3 bases from V and 5 from J; bases not matched to a gene: 7. The CDR3 region has the DNA TGCAGTGCTAGCAATAGGGGACTAAACAATGAGCAGTTCTTC. Translated: CSASNRGLNNEQFF.

This clonotype was picked up many times. CDR3 in amino acids: CASSLGASGNTDTQYF. The CDR3 bases are TGCGCCAGCAGCTTGGGGGCTAGCGGAAACACAGATACGCAGTATTTT. V and J are TRBV5-1 and TRBJ2-3; 7 bases agree with TRBD2. CDR3 size: 16 residues. Losses at the gene ends were 0 bases for V and 2 bases for J; bases not matched to a gene: 6. Looked up from germline, CDR1 is SGHRS and CDR2 is YFSETQ. Full variable domain (remainder filled in from reference TRBV5-1 and TRBJ2-3): KAGVTQTPRYLIKTRGQQVTLSCSPISGHRSVSWYQQTPGQGLQFLFEYFSETQRNKGNFPGRFSGRQFSNSRSEMNVSTLELGDSALYLCASSLGASGNTDTQYFGPGTRLTVL.

This clonotype was counted between two and nine times. The chain links TRBV19 to TRBJ2-2, with D possibly matching TRBD1 (6 bases). The CDR3 contains 15 residues. V gave up 5 bases and J gave up 1 base, with 11 bases separating them. CDR1 is LNHDA, CDR2 SQIVND, per germline (reference sequence). CDR3 nucleotide sequence: TGTGCCAGTAGTGAGGGGGATCTGAACACCGGGGAGCTGTTTTTT. It translates to CASSEGDLNTGELFF.

There are a few counts of this clonotype. This chain joins TRBV19 and TRBJ2-7; D is perhaps TRBD2 (5 bases). V lost 5 bases and J 1 base, leaving 12 bases between the germline ends. The CDR3 consists of 14 residues. Germline-derived CDR1 and CDR2 are LNHDA and SQIVND (reference sequence). The CDR3 DNA follows: TGTGCCAGTAGTCGGGAAACGAGATCCTACGAGCAGTACTTC. Protein: CASSRETRSYEQYF. Complete variable domain (other parts from reference TRBV19 and TRBJ2-7): DGGITQSPKYLFRKEGQNVTLSCEQNLNHDAMYWYRQDPGQGLRLIYYSQIVNDFQKGDIAEGYSVSREKKESFPLTVTSAQKNPTAFYLCASSRETRSYEQYFGPGTRLTVT.

The V and J genes are TRBV18 and TRBJ2-3; 9 nucleotides line up with TRBD1. The CDR3 has 17 residues. The V segment lost 4 bases and the J segment 2 bases; nucleotides outside the gene matches: 10. Per the germline V gene, CDR1 is KGHSH and CDR2 is LQKENI. The CDR3: CASSRSPGQGLTDTQYF. CDR3 bases: TGTGCCAGCTCACGATCTCCGGGACAGGGTCTCACAGATACGCAGTATTTT.